A selection of T cell receptor beta chains follows, all from one sample in a study of T-cell memory formation after mild COVID-19. TCRdb analysed the 5' RACE reads with MiXCR anew, one entry per CDR3 protein. Altogether around 130,000 distinct CDR3 sequences are present, 14% to 15% being singletons, with the ten largest covering about 29%. Material: PBMCs or a T cell subset sorted from them (not recorded which). The source is an adult woman who had mild COVID-19 (a few samples of this study predate the infection). Cell type and time point are not known. CDR3s include the opening cysteine and the closing phenylalanine or tryptophan. Fields, in order: V gene, J gene, D gene, CDR3 protein. A D gene is named only where the DNA matches it firmly.

TRBV7-8	TRBJ2-5	-	CASSLDRKSQETQYF
TRBV20-1	TRBJ2-7	TRBD1	CSARDSPGTGGREQYF
TRBV29-1	TRBJ2-5	TRBD2	CSVEGWTSGRAGETQYF
TRBV11-2	TRBJ1-1	-	CASSLGGVTEAFF
TRBV9	TRBJ2-7	-	CASSVQGLSYEQYF
TRBV4-1	TRBJ2-7	-	CASSLRTDSYEQYF
TRBV7-9	TRBJ2-2	TRBD1	CASSWDRANTGELFF
TRBV20-1	TRBJ2-3	-	CSARDPVATDTQYF
TRBV2	TRBJ2-7	TRBD1	CASSLDRGYPYEQYF
TRBV4-1	TRBJ2-7	-	CASSQVGWTYEQYF
TRBV12-3/TRBV12-4	TRBJ1-1	-	CASSPTGQGTEAFF
TRBV4-1	TRBJ1-1	-	CASSQDSGGVDTEAFF
TRBV9	TRBJ1-2	-	CASKSPGGSYGYTF
TRBV29-1	TRBJ1-2	TRBD1	CSVDLSLTGDYGYTF
TRBV7-9	TRBJ2-3	-	CASSLVENTRDTQYF
TRBV2	TRBJ1-4	-	CASSGPFQGSTNEKLFF
TRBV15	TRBJ1-2	TRBD1	CATSRGQGPIHGYTF
TRBV18	TRBJ2-1	TRBD1	CASSPVQGAQGNEQFF
TRBV9	TRBJ1-1	TRBD1	CASSAGDSLNTEAFF
TRBV20-1	TRBJ2-7	TRBD1	CSARDRQGYYEQYF
TRBV20-1	TRBJ2-3	TRBD2	CSARDLRTSADTQYF
TRBV4-1	TRBJ1-5	TRBD1	CASSRTGVSNQPQHF